This entry lists 6 T cell receptor beta chains sequenced from one sample in a study of T cell changes during pregnancy in multiple sclerosis. Only in-frame clones appear in the TCRdb table, and some are missing; sequencing was by immunoSEQ multiplex PCR. Of around 100,000 clones listed, around 93% are singletons. This specimen was peripheral blood, taken after pregnancy. The receptor source for this set is a female donor with multiple sclerosis, enrolled in a pregnancy study.

The rearrangement uses TRBV28 and TRBJ1-1, with D possibly TRBD1 on 6 matching bases. V was cut by 6 bases and J by 1 base, with 15 bases left in between. CDR3 length equals 15 residues. From germline, CDR1 is MDHEN and CDR2 SYDVKM. For the CDR3, the DNA is TGTGCCAGCAGATCCGGGGGGCAGGGGAACACTGAAGCTTTCTTT. It is translated as CASRSGGQGNTEAFF. The entire variable domain, with the rest obtained from reference TRBV28 and TRBJ1-1, is as follows: DVKVTQSSRYLVKRTGEKVFLECVQDMDHENMFWYRQDPGLGLRLIYFSYDVKMKEKGDIPEGYSVSREKKERFSLILESASTNQTSMYLCASRSGGQGNTEAFFGQGTRLTVV.

In this sample, this clone turned up once. The chain is built from TRBV5-1 and TRBJ2-7, with 9 bases fitting TRBD1. Germline CDR1 is SGHRS and CDR2 is YFSETQ. The CDR3 runs 13 residues. V dropped 3 bases and J dropped 6; count of bases not matched to a gene: 4. In nucleotides, the CDR3 is TGCGCCAGCAGCTGGGACAGGGCGGGCGAGCAGTACTTC. This codes for CASSWDRAGEQYF.

The rearrangement joins TRBV4-1 to TRBJ2-1; 7 positions agree with TRBD1. Trimming took 0 bases from V and 9 from J; bases not matched to a gene: 8. The CDR3 runs to 15 residues. The germline CDR1 and CDR2 sequences are MGHRA and YSYEKL. CDR3: CASSQDRGSDVEQFF. CDR3 DNA sequence: TGCGCCAGCAGCCAAGACAGGGGGTCGGATGTTGAGCAGTTCTTC.

The chain links TRBV9 to TRBJ2-5; 7 nucleotides match TRBD2. Germline V CDR1 and CDR2: SGDLS, YYNGEE. V trimming: 0 bases; J trimming: 5 bases; junction bases outside the gene matches: 7. The CDR3 is made up of 15 amino acids. The CDR3 here is CASSVGGGVGETQYF. The CDR3 DNA reads TGTGCCAGCAGCGTAGGGGGAGGGGTTGGGGAGACCCAGTACTTC.

The chain combines TRBV27 with TRBJ1-1; 7 bases map to TRBD1. Germline CDR1 reads MNHEY; CDR2 reads SMNVEV (reference sequence). V was clipped by 8 bases and J by 10 bases; unmatched bases: 22. The CDR3 is 16 residues long. The CDR3 loop is CASGEGGGPSRIVAFF. The CDR3 region has the DNA TGTGCCAGCGGGGAAGGGGGCGGACCTTCTAGGATTGTAGCTTTCTTT.

The genes are TRBV28 and TRBJ2-5; D perhaps matches TRBD1 (6 bases). V lost 4 bases, J lost 1 base, and 16 bases lay in between. In germline, CDR1 is MDHEN, CDR2 SYDVKM. The CDR3 runs to 16 residues. The CDR3: CASSSEQQGSQETQYF. Here the CDR3 DNA reads TGTGCCAGCAGTTCCGAGCAACAGGGATCCCAAGAGACCCAGTACTTC.